This T cell receptor (beta chain) was captured in a study of T cells after somatic rescue of genetic block (dated by TCRdb to the early 2020s). About the investigation overall: The study assessed how robust, over the long term, a T-cell system was when the system had developed through somatic rescue of a genetic block in T-cell development.

Notes on this clone: Its antigen has not been determined. No quality values exist for individual bases; no much larger clone is one base distant.

Libraries came from the immunoSEQ multiplex PCR assay. As stored in TCRdb, this immuneACCESS dataset retains in-frame rearrangements with V and J assigned. A fraction of the clones does not appear; measured against another copy, unresolved V genes explain less than half of the discrepancy, and the remainder lacks a known reason. The sample data list fewer than 150,000 clones, and about nine tenths of these were observed just once. Together, the top ten hold 1.4% of the sample. The junction shows trimming of 2 bases on V and 6 bases on J, plus 14 bases between the germline ends. The CDR3 spans 16 residues, from the cysteine through the phenylalanine. Only CDR3 DNA remains: 48 bases, in frame from the first base. The germline V gene sets CDR1 to MNHEY and CDR2 to SVGAGI.

The chain is assembled from TRBV6-5 and TRBJ1-6; the best D guess is TRBD1, with 6 bases matching. The sequenced material came from peripheral blood mononuclear cells (PBMCs). This receptor was taken from a woman aged 18-29 years. The CDR3 sequence is CASSYVAGGGNSPLHF. At the DNA level, the sequence is TGTGCCAGCAGTTACGTGGCGGGGGGCGGTAATTCACCCCTCCACTTT.